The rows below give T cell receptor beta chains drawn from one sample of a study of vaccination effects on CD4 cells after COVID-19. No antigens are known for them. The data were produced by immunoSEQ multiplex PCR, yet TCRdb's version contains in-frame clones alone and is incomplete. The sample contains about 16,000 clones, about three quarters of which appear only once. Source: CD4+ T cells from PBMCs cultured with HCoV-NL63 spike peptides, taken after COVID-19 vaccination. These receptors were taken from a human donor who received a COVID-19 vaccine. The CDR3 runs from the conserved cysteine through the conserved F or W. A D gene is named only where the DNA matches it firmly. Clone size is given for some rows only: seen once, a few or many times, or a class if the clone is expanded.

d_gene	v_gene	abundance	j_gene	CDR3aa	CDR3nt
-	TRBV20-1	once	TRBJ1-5	CSAAGGQPQHF	TGCAGTGCCGCTGGGGGACAGCCCCAGCATTTT
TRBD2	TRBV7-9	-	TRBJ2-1	CASSLGGGLDLINNEQFF	TGTGCCAGCAGCTTAGGGGGGGGACTAGACCTTATTAACAATGAGCAGTTCTTC
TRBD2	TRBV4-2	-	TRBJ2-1	CASSQGAGGYNEQFF	TGTGCCAGCAGCCAAGGAGCGGGAGGGTACAATGAGCAGTTCTTC
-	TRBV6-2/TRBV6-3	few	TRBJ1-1	CASSLPTGKTEAFF	TGTGCCAGCAGTCTCCCAACAGGGAAGACTGAAGCTTTCTTT
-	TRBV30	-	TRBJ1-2	CAWSAGEFYGYTF	TGTGCCTGGAGTGCAGGGGAGTTCTATGGCTACACCTTC
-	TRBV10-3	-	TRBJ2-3	CAISEFGRDTQYF	TGTGCCATCAGTGAGTTTGGACGAGATACGCAGTATTTT
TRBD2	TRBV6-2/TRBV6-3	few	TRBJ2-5	CASSYRLAGGGETQYF	TGTGCCAGCAGTTACCGGCTAGCGGGAGGAGGGGAGACCCAGTACTTC
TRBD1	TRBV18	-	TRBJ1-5	CASSLVGQSNQPQHF	TGTGCCAGCTCACTAGTGGGACAGTCCAATCAGCCCCAGCATTTT
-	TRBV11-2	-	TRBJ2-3	CASSLLLSGSTDTQYF	TGTGCCAGCAGCTTACTTCTGAGCGGTAGCACAGATACGCAGTATTTT
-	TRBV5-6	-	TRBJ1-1	CASSPGTVNTEAFF	TGTGCCAGCAGCCCCGGGACCGTGAACACTGAAGCTTTCTTT
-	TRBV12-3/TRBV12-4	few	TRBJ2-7	CASSRQASYEQYF	TGTGCCAGCAGTCGCCAGGCCTCCTACGAGCAGTACTTC
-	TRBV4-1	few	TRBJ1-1	CASSQVMRNRDTEAFF	TGCGCCAGCAGCCAAGTGATGCGAAATCGAGACACTGAAGCTTTCTTT
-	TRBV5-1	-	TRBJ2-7	CASSPSPVVYEQYF	TGCGCCAGCAGCCCCTCCCCGGTGGTCTACGAGCAGTACTTC
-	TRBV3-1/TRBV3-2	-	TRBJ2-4	CASSQKGGWNIQYF	TGTGCCAGCAGCCAGAAAGGCGGGTGGAACATTCAGTACTTC
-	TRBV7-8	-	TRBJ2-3	CASRSGLLTDTQYF	TGTGCCAGCAGATCGGGACTCCTCACAGATACGCAGTATTTT
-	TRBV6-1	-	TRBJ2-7	CASSERRESYEQYF	TGTGCCAGCAGTGAAAGGAGGGAGTCCTACGAGCAGTACTTC
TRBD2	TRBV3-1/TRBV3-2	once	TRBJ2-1	CASSRGLAGRYNEQFF	TGTGCCAGCAGCCGAGGACTAGCGGGACGCTACAATGAGCAGTTCTTC
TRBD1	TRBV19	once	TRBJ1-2	CASRETHWDRGLNGYTF	TGTGCCAGTAGGGAGACACATTGGGACAGGGGGCTGAATGGCTACACCTTC
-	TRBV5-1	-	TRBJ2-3	CASRGRGTDTQYF	TGCGCCAGCCGGGGAAGGGGCACAGATACGCAGTATTTT
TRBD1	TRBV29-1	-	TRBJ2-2	CSVRTGGFTGELFF	TGCAGCGTTAGGACAGGGGGATTCACCGGGGAGCTGTTTTTT
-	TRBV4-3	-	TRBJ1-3	CASSQDPQSGNTIYF	TGCGCCAGCAGCCAAGATCCCCAGTCAGGAAACACCATATATTTT
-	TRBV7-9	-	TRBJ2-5	CASSLAEGAASAQYF	TGTGCCAGCAGCTTAGCGGAGGGCGCGGCGTCGGCCCAGTACTTC
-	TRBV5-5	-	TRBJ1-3	CASSLVGLFSGNTIYF	TGTGCCAGCAGCTTGGTTGGACTCTTCTCTGGAAACACCATATATTTT
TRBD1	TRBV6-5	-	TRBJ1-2	CASSPRDRDLNGYTF	TGTGCCAGCAGTCCCCGGGACAGGGACTTGAATGGCTACACCTTC
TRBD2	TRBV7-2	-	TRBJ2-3	CASSLGLAALPFF	TGTGCCAGCAGCTTAGGCCTAGCGGCACTACCATTTTTT
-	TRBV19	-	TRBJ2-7	CASSTYVGGYEQYF	TGTGCCAGTAGTACGTACGTCGGGGGCTACGAGCAGTACTTC
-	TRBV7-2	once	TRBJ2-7	CASSLGSAQTYEQYF	TGTGCCAGCAGCCTCGGCTCGGCTCAAACCTACGAGCAGTACTTC
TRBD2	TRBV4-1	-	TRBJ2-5	CASSQDLGSGGETQYF	TGCGCCAGCAGCCAAGATCTCGGTAGCGGGGGAGAGACCCAGTACTTC
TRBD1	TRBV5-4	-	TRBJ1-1	CASSLDHRGTEAFF	TGTGCCAGCAGCTTGGACCACAGGGGGACTGAAGCTTTCTTT
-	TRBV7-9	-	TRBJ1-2	CASSPFLRSYGYTF	TGTGCCAGCAGCCCTTTTTTAAGGAGCTATGGCTACACCTTC
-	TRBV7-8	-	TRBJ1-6	CASSRGGDSPLHF	TGTGCCAGCAGCCGTGGAGGGGATTCACCCCTCCACTTT
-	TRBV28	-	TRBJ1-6	CASSLGRSSPLHF	TGTGCCAGCAGTTTGGGGCGCTCTTCACCCCTCCACTTT
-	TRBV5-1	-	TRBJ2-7	CASSFTGSEQYF	TGCGCCAGCAGTTTCACAGGGTCCGAGCAGTACTTC
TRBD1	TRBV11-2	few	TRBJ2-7	CASSRRDRDYEQYF	TGTGCCAGCAGCCGCCGGGACAGAGACTACGAGCAGTACTTC
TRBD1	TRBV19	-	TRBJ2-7	CASNEGTDRYEQYF	TGTGCCAGTAACGAAGGGACAGATCGCTACGAGCAGTACTTC
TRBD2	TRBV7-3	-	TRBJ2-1	CASTPGLAGGHSSYNEQFF	TGTGCCAGCACCCCGGGACTAGCGGGGGGCCACAGCTCCTACAATGAGCAGTTCTTC
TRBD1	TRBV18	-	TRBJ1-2	CASSPGTGGNGYTF	TGTGCCAGCTCACCGGGGACAGGGGGTAATGGCTACACCTTC
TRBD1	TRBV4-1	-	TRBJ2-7	CASSQDLGQGASYEQYF	TGCGCCAGCAGCCAAGATTTGGGGCAGGGGGCCTCCTACGAGCAGTACTTC
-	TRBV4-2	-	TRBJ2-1	CASSRETGQNEQFF	TGTGCCAGCAGCCGTGAAACAGGACAGAATGAGCAGTTCTTC
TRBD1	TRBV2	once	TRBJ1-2	CASSLLQGALGYTF	TGTGCCAGCAGTCTTCTACAGGGGGCGCTTGGCTACACCTTC
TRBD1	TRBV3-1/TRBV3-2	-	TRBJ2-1	CASSQDRLTGTFF	TGTGCCAGCAGCCAAGACAGGTTGACAGGGACGTTCTTC
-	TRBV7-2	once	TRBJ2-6	CASSLGGGNSGANVLTF	TGTGCCAGCAGCTTAGGCGGCGGGAACTCTGGGGCCAACGTCCTGACTTTC
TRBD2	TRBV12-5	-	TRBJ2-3	CASGLGIAGGVSTDTQYF	TGTGCTAGTGGTTTGGGAATAGCGGGAGGGGTTAGCACAGATACGCAGTATTTT
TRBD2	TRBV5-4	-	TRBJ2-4	CASSHRLAGGLQPPSIQYF	TGTGCCAGCAGCCACCGACTAGCGGGAGGGCTCCAACCCCCATCCATTCAGTACTTC
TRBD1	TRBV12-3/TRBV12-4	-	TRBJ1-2	CASSPDRVGGYTF	TGTGCCAGCAGTCCGGACAGGGTCGGTGGCTACACCTTC
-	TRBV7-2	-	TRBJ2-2	CATNLAPNTGELFF	TGTGCCACTAACCTAGCGCCTAACACCGGGGAGCTGTTTTTT
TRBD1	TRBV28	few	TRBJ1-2	CASSLYIGDRDGYTF	TGTGCCAGCAGTTTATATATTGGCGACAGGGACGGCTACACCTTC
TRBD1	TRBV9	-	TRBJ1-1	CASSVGTGGRRTEAFF	TGTGCCAGCAGCGTAGGGACAGGGGGCAGGCGAACTGAAGCTTTCTTT